Listed below are T cell receptor beta chains from one sample, sequenced in a study of tumor and adjacent non-tumor tissue in lung cancer. TCRdb itself ran the multiplex PCR reads through MiXCR, one entry per CDR3 protein. Among 200,000 to 250,000 distinct CDR3 sequences listed, 70% to 75% were seen once. What was sequenced was lung tumor tissue. These receptors all come from a man between 60 and 75 years old with non-small cell lung cancer. The CDR3 runs from the conserved cysteine through the conserved F or W. Each record gives: D gene, clone size, V gene, J gene, CDR3 length, CDR3 DNA, CDR3 protein. The D gene is left open where the match is weak. Only some rows state a clone size, as once, few, many or a class for expanded clones.

-	-	TRBV11-3	TRBJ2-1	14	TGTGCCAGCAGCGTAGATCTGGGTTACAATGAGCTGCTCTTC	CASSVDLGYNELLF
-	many	TRBV29-1	TRBJ1-2	12	TGCAGCGTTGAGGCGTTAGGGGTTGGCTACACCTTC	CSVEALGVGYTF
-	-	TRBV4-2	TRBJ2-4	17	TGTGCCAACAGTCCCCGCGCGGGCGGAGGGGCCAAAAACATTCAGTATTTC	CANSPRAGGGAKNIQYF
-	-	TRBV4-3	TRBJ2-6	16	TGCGCTAGCAACCAAGTGGCGGTGTCTGGGGCCAACGTCCTGACTTTC	CASNQVAVSGANVLTF
-	-	TRBV4-3	TRBJ1-2	15	TGCACAAGCAGCCAAGATTGGAGGGATTCGGGTGGCTACACCTTC	CTSSQDWRDSGGYTF
-	few	TRBV11-3	TRBJ1-1	13	TGTGCCAGCAGCTTAATGGGGGACACTGAAGCTTTCTTT	CASSLMGDTEAFF
-	-	TRBV20-1	TRBJ2-7	15	TGCAGTGCTAGCTTCGGGGCGTTGGCCTCCTACGAGCAGTCCTTT	CSASFGALASYEQSF
TRBD2	-	TRBV11-3	TRBJ2-1	19	TGTGCCAACAGCTTAGACCGTACCCGTATCGGGAGGGCCTACAATGAGCAGTTCTTC	CANSLDRTRIGRAYNEQFF
-	-	TRBV20-1	TRBJ2-7	14	TGCAGTACTAGAGATCATGGAAATGACTACGAGCAGTACTTC	CSTRDHGNDYEQYF
-	-	TRBV11-3	TRBJ2-1	16	TGTGACAGCAGCTTTCGCAGGGAGAGCTCCTACAATGAACAGTTCTTC	CDSSFRRESSYNEQFF
-	-	TRBV11-2	TRBJ2-7	12	TGCGCCAGCAACTTAGTCTTCCACGAGCAGTACTTC	CASNLVFHEQYF
-	-	TRBV6-1	TRBJ1-5	15	TGTACCAGCAGTGCTGAGGACAGATACAATCAGCCCCAGCGTTTT	CTSSAEDRYNQPQRF
TRBD2	-	TRBV5-1	TRBJ2-3	14	TGCGCCAACAGCTTGAGCGGGGTGATAGATACGCAGTATTTT	CANSLSGVIDTQYF
TRBD1	-	TRBV11-2	TRBJ2-2	15	TGTGCCAACAGCCCGGGACAGGGACTTACCGGGGAGCTGTTTTTT	CANSPGQGLTGELFF
-	-	TRBV6-1	TRBJ1-1	13	TGTGCCAGCAGTGCGACCAGGAGCACTGAAGCTTTCTTT	CASSATRSTEAFF
TRBD2	-	TRBV4-1	TRBJ2-3	17	TGCACCAGCAACCAAGATCGGCCTAGCGGGAGGGTGGATACGCAGTATTTT	CTSNQDRPSGRVDTQYF
-	-	TRBV11-1	TRBJ2-2	17	-	CTSSSPRQGSNTGSCFF
TRBD1	-	TRBV11-2	TRBJ2-7	15	TGTGTCAGCAGCTCTACAGGGGGCGTAGTCTCCGAGCAGTACTTC	CVSSSTGGVVSEQYF
-	-	TRBV13	TRBJ2-6	15	TGTGCCAGCTGCTTCCTCCATTGGGGCCCCTTAGTCCTGACTTTC	CASCFLHWGPLVLTF
TRBD1	-	TRBV11-2	TRBJ1-3	18	TGTGCCAGCACCTCGGGCAGGGGGCTTATCGCTTCTGGAAACACCATATATTTT	CASTSGRGLIASGNTIYF
TRBD1	-	TRBV6-5	TRBJ2-7	15	TGTGTCAGCAGTTCCCCGGGACAGGGCGGGGTCGGGCAGTACTTC	CVSSSPGQGGVGQYF
TRBD2	-	TRBV20-1	TRBJ2-2	19	TGCAGTGCTTATGACCCCGGGTCTAGCGGGAGAGCCGTGTCCGGGGAGCTGTTTTTT	CSAYDPGSSGRAVSGELFF
-	-	TRBV7-9	TRBJ1-6	14	TGTGCCAGCAGCTCTTCGAACAGACGTTCACCCCTCCACTTT	CASSSSNRRSPLHF
TRBD1	-	TRBV20-1	TRBJ1-6	13	TGCAGTGCACGGGACAGCCATAATTCACCCCTCCACTTT	CSARDSHNSPLHF
TRBD2	many	TRBV20-1	TRBJ2-3	17	TGCAGTGCTACCGATGCCTCCGGGACTAGCGGTACAGATACGCAGTATTTT	CSATDASGTSGTDTQYF
TRBD1	-	TRBV6-6	TRBJ1-2	13	TGTGCCAGCAATCCCGGGACAGGCTATGGCTACACCTTC	CASNPGTGYGYTF
-	-	TRBV7-9	TRBJ2-7	11	TGTGCCAGAAGCTTGGGCTACGAGCAGTACTTC	CARSLGYEQYF
-	-	TRBV11-3	TRBJ2-7	15	TGTGCCAGCAGTCCCCGCCCGGGACTGAACTACGAACAGTACTTC	CASSPRPGLNYEQYF
-	-	TRBV20-1	TRBJ2-7	12	TGCAGTGCTAGTACAGATCCCTACGAGCAGTACTTC	CSASTDPYEQYF
-	-	TRBV6-2/TRBV6-3	TRBJ2-3	15	TGTGCCTGCAGCCTAGTCGGAGTAGGGACAGATACGCAGTATTTT	CACSLVGVGTDTQYF
-	-	TRBV28	TRBJ2-2	17	TGTGCCAGCAGGCCGGTGGGGTGGGCTTCGAACACCGGGGAGATGCTTTTT	CASRPVGWASNTGEMLF
-	few	TRBV12-3/TRBV12-4	TRBJ2-1	11	TGTGCCAGCATTCTAGCTAATGAGCAGTTCTTC	CASILANEQFF
-	many	TRBV12-3/TRBV12-4	TRBJ2-1	14	TGTGCCAGCAGTCATCGGATATTATCGGATGAGCAGTTCTTC	CASSHRILSDEQFF
-	-	TRBV6-2/TRBV6-3	TRBJ2-1	12	TGTGCCAGTAGTAAGGGCTACAAAGAACAGTTCTTC	CASSKGYKEQFF
-	many	TRBV6-6	TRBJ2-6	14	TGTGCCAGCTCTACTAGCCCCGGGGCCAACGTCCTGACTTTC	CASSTSPGANVLTF
TRBD2	few	TRBV11-2	TRBJ2-3	16	TGTGCCAGCAGCCCCCTGAGCGGGAGGGTCCCAGATACGCAGTATTTT	CASSPLSGRVPDTQYF
TRBD1	-	TRBV6-6	TRBJ1-2	14	TGTGTCAGCAGTTACTCGGACAGGGGGGACGGCTACGCCTTC	CVSSYSDRGDGYAF
-	-	TRBV20-1	TRBJ2-7	11	TGCATTGCTAGACATCTGACTATCGAGTACTTC	CIARHLTIEYF
-	-	TRBV7-3	TRBJ2-5	13	TGTGCCAGCAGCTTATATGAAAAAGAGACCCAGTACTTC	CASSLYEKETQYF
TRBD2	-	TRBV4-2	TRBJ2-5	15	TGTGCCAGCAGCCAACCTGGCACTAGCGAAGGGATCCAGTACTTC	CASSQPGTSEGIQYF
TRBD1	-	TRBV11-2	TRBJ1-2	17	TGTCCCAGCAGCTTCCCACCGGGACAGGGGGCTAACTATGGTTACACCTTC	CPSSFPPGQGANYGYTF
-	-	TRBV30	TRBJ1-2	13	TGTGCCTGGAATCAATGGGGAGGTGATGGCTACACCTTC	CAWNQWGGDGYTF
-	-	TRBV12-3/TRBV12-4	TRBJ1-1	17	TGTGTCAGCAGTTTATCGCGCCAAGTGATTTTGAACACTGAAGCTTTCTTT	CVSSLSRQVILNTEAFF
-	-	TRBV29-1	TRBJ2-5	13	TGCAGCGCCCCGACAGGGCTTGGGGAGGCCCAATACTTC	CSAPTGLGEAQYF
-	-	TRBV27	TRBJ1-5	16	TGTGCCAGCAGCCCCTCCGGGGCCCCGGTGGGAGATAAGCAGCATTTT	CASSPSGAPVGDKQHF
TRBD2	few	TRBV11-2	TRBJ2-1	17	TGTGCCAGCAGCTTAGTCGGGACTAGCGGGACCTACAATGAGCAGTTCTTC	CASSLVGTSGTYNEQFF
-	-	TRBV12-3/TRBV12-4	TRBJ2-2	15	TGTGACACCACGAGTGCGAGAGGCCCTTCCGGGGAGCTGTTTTTT	CDTTSARGPSGELFF
-	-	TRBV12-3/TRBV12-4	TRBJ2-7	14	TGTGCCAGCAGTGTCGTAGGGGGGCTTGGCGAGCAGTACTTC	CASSVVGGLGEQYF